A selection of T cell receptor beta chains follows, all from one sample in a study of CD8+ T cells in alopecia areata. The protocol was immunoSEQ multiplex PCR, while the TCRdb copy is restricted to in-frame clones and leaves out a portion. The profile covers some 130,000 clones, with approximately 49% appearing a single time and 15% to 20% taken by the ten largest. The sequences come from CD8+ T cells sorted from blood, collected at week 0. Receptors originate from a human donor with alopecia areata. Each CDR3 is given with its conserved first and last residue. Each record gives: V gene, J gene, D gene, clone size, CDR3 protein, CDR3 DNA. D genes are given only for firm matches. Clone size is shown for a subset of rows, as once, few, many or a class of expanded clone.

>TRBV30|TRBJ1-2|TRBD1|-
CAWYRDSNYGYTF
TGTGCCTGGTACAGGGACAGTAACTATGGCTACACCTTC
>TRBV7-9|TRBJ1-1|-|-
CASSLEGLGPNTEAFF
TGTGCCAGCAGCTTAGAGGGGCTGGGACCAAACACTGAAGCTTTCTTT
>TRBV13|TRBJ1-1|TRBD1|few
CASSLDRGEAFF
TGTGCCAGCAGCCTCGACAGGGGTGAAGCTTTCTTT
>TRBV10-3|TRBJ2-7|-|few
CAISLRGESSYEQYF
TGTGCCATCAGCCTCCGAGGGGAGAGCTCCTACGAGCAGTACTTC
>TRBV29-1|TRBJ1-1|-|-
CSVDSPTRTEAFF
TGCAGCGTTGATTCCCCCACGAGGACTGAAGCTTTCTTT
>TRBV7-9|TRBJ2-7|-|few
CASSFGPTYGQYF
TGTGCCAGCAGCTTTGGGCCGACCTATGGGCAGTACTTC
>TRBV29-1|TRBJ1-2|-|-
CSVEGGRDGDYGYTF
TGCAGCGTTGAAGGCGGGCGCGACGGGGACTATGGCTACACCTTC
>TRBV6-1|TRBJ1-2|-|-
CASSEGTGTLYGYTF
TGTGCCAGCAGTGAAGGCACCGGGACCCTCTATGGCTACACCTTC
>TRBV2|TRBJ1-5|-|-
CASSRGQPQHF
TGTGCCAGCAGTCGTGGTCAGCCCCAGCATTTT
>TRBV5-6|TRBJ2-7|-|-
CASSLWSTYEQYF
TGTGCCAGCAGCTTGTGGAGCACCTACGAGCAGTACTTC
>TRBV5-6|TRBJ2-7|-|few
CASSQDGHSYEQYF
TGTGCCAGCAGTCAGGACGGCCACTCCTACGAGCAGTACTTC
>TRBV4-3|TRBJ1-1|-|few
CASSQDLTEMNTEAFF
TGCGCCAGCAGCCAAGATCTGACGGAAATGAACACTGAAGCTTTCTTT
>TRBV9|TRBJ1-2|-|-
CASSVEDSGYGYTF
TGTGCCAGCAGCGTAGAAGATTCGGGCTATGGCTACACCTTC
>TRBV5-1|TRBJ1-2|TRBD1|few
CASSQGQSHYGYTF
TGCGCCAGCAGCCAGGGACAGAGCCACTATGGCTACACCTTC
>TRBV27|TRBJ2-5|TRBD2|few
CASSVGTSDEETQYF
TGTGCCAGCAGCGTGGGGACTAGCGATGAAGAGACCCAGTACTTC
>TRBV29-1|TRBJ2-1|-|-
CSARGGSYNEQFF
TGCAGCGCCAGGGGGGGCTCCTACAATGAGCAGTTCTTC
>TRBV11-2|TRBJ2-7|-|-
CASSQGERAPHEQYF
TGTGCCAGCAGCCAAGGGGAGCGGGCTCCCCACGAGCAGTACTTC
>TRBV13|TRBJ1-6|-|-
CASSLGALSYSPLHF
TGTGCCAGCAGCTTAGGGGCTTTGAGTTATTCACCCCTCCACTTT
>TRBV25-1|TRBJ2-7|-|-
CASSEFEGDYEQYF
TGTGCCAGCAGTGAATTTGAGGGAGACTACGAGCAGTACTTC
>TRBV14|TRBJ2-1|-|-
CASSQDRTDFNEQFF
TGTGCCAGCAGCCAAGACCGAACAGACTTCAATGAGCAGTTCTTC
>TRBV11-2|TRBJ2-3|TRBD2|-
CASSLAGGQDTQYF
TGTGCCAGCAGCTTAGCGGGGGGGCAGGATACGCAGTATTTT
>TRBV12-5|TRBJ2-5|-|-
CASGKPSEGETQYF
TGTGCTAGTGGAAAGCCCTCTGAAGGGGAGACCCAGTACTTC
>TRBV7-8|TRBJ2-1|-|-
CASSLAGGVEQFF
TGTGCCAGCAGCTTAGCTGGGGGCGTTGAGCAGTTCTTC
>TRBV30|TRBJ2-1|-|-
CAWSVPRGVYNEQFF
TGTGCCTGGAGTGTACCCAGGGGGGTCTACAATGAGCAGTTCTTC
>TRBV19|TRBJ1-1|-|few
CASSLRTVDTEAFF
TGTGCCAGTAGTCTTCGGACGGTCGACACTGAAGCTTTCTTT
>TRBV12-5|TRBJ1-2|-|few
CASGLVGRNGYTF
TGTGCTAGTGGTTTGGTGGGACGAAATGGCTACACCTTC
>TRBV9|TRBJ2-1|-|-
CASSFQGGYMNEQFF
TGTGCCAGCAGCTTTCAGGGTGGGTACATGAATGAGCAGTTCTTC
>TRBV5-8|TRBJ1-1|-|-
CASSLVGGSEAFF
TGTGCCAGCAGCTTAGTGGGTGGCTCTGAAGCTTTCTTT
>TRBV2|TRBJ1-5|-|-
CASSETGISNQPQHF
TGTGCCAGCAGTGAAACGGGGATTAGCAATCAGCCCCAGCATTTT
>TRBV7-2|TRBJ2-5|TRBD1|once
CASSPTGQGIETQYF
TGTGCCAGCAGCCCGACAGGGCAGGGTATAGAGACCCAGTACTTC
>TRBV30|TRBJ2-1|TRBD2|-
CAWRELAGAYNEQFF
TGTGCCTGGAGGGAACTAGCGGGGGCCTACAATGAGCAGTTCTTC
>TRBV7-6|TRBJ2-3|-|few
CASSLGGPPVDTQYF
TGTGCCAGCAGCTTAGGGGGACCCCCCGTAGATACGCAGTATTTT
>TRBV11-2|TRBJ2-1|TRBD1|once
CASSSNRDSPYNEQFF
TGTGCCAGCAGCTCAAACCGGGACAGTCCCTACAATGAGCAGTTCTTC
>TRBV7-9|TRBJ2-7|-|-
CASSSVSAEQYF
TGTGCCAGCAGCTCTGTCTCTGCCGAGCAGTACTTC
>TRBV9|TRBJ2-3|-|few
CASSVFKVTDTQYF
TGTGCCAGCAGCGTCTTCAAGGTCACAGATACGCAGTATTTT
>TRBV7-9|TRBJ2-5|-|-
CAGGPGLGTQYF
TGTGCCGGTGGGCCCGGGTTGGGGACCCAGTACTTC
>TRBV7-2|TRBJ2-7|TRBD2|-
CASSLSSGGSYEQYF
TGTGCCAGCAGCTTATCGAGCGGGGGTTCCTACGAGCAGTACTTC
>TRBV4-1|TRBJ2-5|TRBD2|-
CASSQPFWTSGGETQYF
TGCGCCAGCAGCCAACCCTTTTGGACTAGCGGGGGAGAGACCCAGTACTTC
>TRBV5-4|TRBJ2-7|TRBD1|-
CASSLGAGGYEQYF
TGTGCCAGCAGCTTGGGTGCAGGGGGCTACGAGCAGTACTTC
>TRBV15|TRBJ1-2|-|-
CATSSPIANGYTF
TGTGCCACCAGCAGCCCCATCGCTAATGGCTACACCTTC
>TRBV7-2|TRBJ2-7|-|few
CASSLVPGTYEQYF
TGTGCCAGCAGCTTAGTTCCAGGGACCTACGAGCAGTACTTC
>TRBV6-6|TRBJ1-6|TRBD1|-
CASSRTTGDNSPLHF
TGTGCCAGCAGTCGCACGACAGGGGATAATTCACCCCTCCACTTT
>TRBV5-1|TRBJ2-1|-|-
CASSLAVEQFF
TGCGCCAGCAGCTTAGCTGTTGAGCAGTTCTTC
>TRBV12-5|TRBJ2-5|-|few
CASGWDPQETQYF
TGTGCTAGTGGTTGGGACCCCCAAGAGACCCAGTACTTC
>TRBV5-1|TRBJ1-2|-|once
CASSLARTDKDGYTF
TGCGCCAGCAGCTTGGCAAGGACAGATAAAGATGGCTACACCTTC
>TRBV13|TRBJ1-3|-|few
CASSLGQGPGNTIYF
TGTGCCAGCAGCTTAGGACAGGGTCCTGGAAACACCATATATTTT
>TRBV4-1|TRBJ2-2|-|-
CASSQDPEPGELFF
TGCGCCAGCAGCCAAGATCCGGAGCCCGGGGAGCTGTTTTTT